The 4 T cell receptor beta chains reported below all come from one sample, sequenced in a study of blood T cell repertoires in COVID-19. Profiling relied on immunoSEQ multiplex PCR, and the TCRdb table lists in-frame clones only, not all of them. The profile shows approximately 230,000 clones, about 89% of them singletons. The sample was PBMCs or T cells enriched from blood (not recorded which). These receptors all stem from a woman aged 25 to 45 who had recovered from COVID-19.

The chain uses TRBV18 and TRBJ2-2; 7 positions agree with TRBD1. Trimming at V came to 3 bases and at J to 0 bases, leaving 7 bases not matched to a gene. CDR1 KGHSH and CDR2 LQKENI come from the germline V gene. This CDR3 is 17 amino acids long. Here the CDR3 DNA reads TGTGCCAGCTCACCGCGCCGGGACAGCGCGAACACCGGGGAGCTGTTTTTT. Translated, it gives CASSPRRDSANTGELFF.

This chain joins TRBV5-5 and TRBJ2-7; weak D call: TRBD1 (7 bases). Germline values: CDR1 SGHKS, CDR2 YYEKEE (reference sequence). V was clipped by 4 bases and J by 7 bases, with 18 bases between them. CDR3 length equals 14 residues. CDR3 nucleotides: TGTGCCAGCAGCGGCGGGACAGTCTATGGAGAGCAGTACTTC. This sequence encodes CASSGGTVYGEQYF. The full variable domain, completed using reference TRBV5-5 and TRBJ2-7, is DAGVTQSPTHLIKTRGQQVTLRCSPISGHKSVSWYQQVLGQGPQFIFQYYEKEERGRGNFPDRFSARQFPNYSSELNVNALLLGDSALYLCASSGGTVYGEQYFGPGTRLTVT.

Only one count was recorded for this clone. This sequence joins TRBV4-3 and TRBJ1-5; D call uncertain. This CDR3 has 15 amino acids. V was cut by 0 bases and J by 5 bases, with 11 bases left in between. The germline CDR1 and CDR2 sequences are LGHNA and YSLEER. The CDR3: CASSQEFRSDQPQHF. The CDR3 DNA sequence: TGCGCCAGCAGCCAAGAGTTCCGTTCTGATCAGCCCCAGCATTTT.

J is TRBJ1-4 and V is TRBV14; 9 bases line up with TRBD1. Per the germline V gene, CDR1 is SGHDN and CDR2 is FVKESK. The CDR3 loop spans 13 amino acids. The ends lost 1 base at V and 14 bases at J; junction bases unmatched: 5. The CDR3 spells CASSQVETGGLFF. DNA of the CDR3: TGTGCCAGCAGCCAAGTAGAGACAGGGGGGCTGTTTTTT.